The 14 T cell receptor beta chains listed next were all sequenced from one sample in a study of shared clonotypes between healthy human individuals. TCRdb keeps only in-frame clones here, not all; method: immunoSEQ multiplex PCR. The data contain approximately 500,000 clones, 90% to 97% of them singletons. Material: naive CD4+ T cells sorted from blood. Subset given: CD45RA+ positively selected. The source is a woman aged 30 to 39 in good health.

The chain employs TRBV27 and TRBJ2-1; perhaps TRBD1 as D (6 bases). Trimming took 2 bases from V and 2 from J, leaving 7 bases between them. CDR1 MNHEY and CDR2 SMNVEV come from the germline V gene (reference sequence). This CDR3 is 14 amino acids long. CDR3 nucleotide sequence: TGTGCCAGCAGTTTAAGGACAGCCTACAATGAGCAGTTCTTC. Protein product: CASSLRTAYNEQFF.

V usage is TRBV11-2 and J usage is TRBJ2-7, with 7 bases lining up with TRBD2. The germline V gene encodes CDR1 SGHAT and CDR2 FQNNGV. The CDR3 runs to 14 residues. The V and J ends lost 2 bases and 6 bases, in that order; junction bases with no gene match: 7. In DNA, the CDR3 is TGTGCCAGCAGCTTATTCGGCGGGAGACCCGAGCAGTACTTC. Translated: CASSLFGGRPEQYF.

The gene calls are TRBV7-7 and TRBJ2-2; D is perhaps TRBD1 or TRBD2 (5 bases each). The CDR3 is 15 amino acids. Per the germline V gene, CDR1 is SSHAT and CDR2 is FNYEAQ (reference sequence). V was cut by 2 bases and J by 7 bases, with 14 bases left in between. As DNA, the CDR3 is TGTGCCAGCAGCTTAACCGGGACCCTGAACGGGGAGCTGTTTTTT. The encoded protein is CASSLTGTLNGELFF.

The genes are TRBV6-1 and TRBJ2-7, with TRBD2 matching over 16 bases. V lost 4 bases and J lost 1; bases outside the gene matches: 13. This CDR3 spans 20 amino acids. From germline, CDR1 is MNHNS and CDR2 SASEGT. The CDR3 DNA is TGTGCCAGCAGTGGGGAACCGGGACTAGCGGGAGGGCCTTCTTCCTACGAGCAGTACTTC. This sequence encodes CASSGEPGLAGGPSSYEQYF.

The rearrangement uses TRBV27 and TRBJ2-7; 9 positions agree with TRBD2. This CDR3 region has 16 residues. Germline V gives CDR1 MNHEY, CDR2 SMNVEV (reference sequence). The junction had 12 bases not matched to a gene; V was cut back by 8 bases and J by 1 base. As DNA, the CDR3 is TGTGCCAGCCGCATTGGGACTAGCTGGGGGTCCTACGAGCAGTACTTC. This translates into CASRIGTSWGSYEQYF.

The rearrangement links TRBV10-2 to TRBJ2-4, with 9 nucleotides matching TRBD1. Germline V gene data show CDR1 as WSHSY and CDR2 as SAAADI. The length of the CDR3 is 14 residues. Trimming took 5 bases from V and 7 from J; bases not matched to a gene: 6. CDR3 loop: CASSNTGTGNIQYF. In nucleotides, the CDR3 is TGCGCCAGCAGTAACACCGGGACAGGGAACATTCAGTACTTC.

In DNA, the CDR3 is TGTGCCAGCAGCCCCTTAAGGGATTCACCCCTCCACTTT. Amino acids: CASSPLRDSPLHF. The chain carries TRBV11-2 and TRBJ1-6, with D unclear. V was shortened by 5 bases and J by 8 bases, with 10 bases between the two germline ends. The CDR3 has 13 residues. Germline lookup yields CDR1 SGHAT and CDR2 FQNNGV.

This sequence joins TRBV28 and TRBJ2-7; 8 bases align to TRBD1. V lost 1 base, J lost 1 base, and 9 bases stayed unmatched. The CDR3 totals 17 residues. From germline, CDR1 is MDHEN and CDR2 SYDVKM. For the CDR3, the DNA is TGTGCCAGCAGTTTATTCCGCCTGGGACAGGAATCCTACGAGCAGTACTTC. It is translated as CASSLFRLGQESYEQYF.

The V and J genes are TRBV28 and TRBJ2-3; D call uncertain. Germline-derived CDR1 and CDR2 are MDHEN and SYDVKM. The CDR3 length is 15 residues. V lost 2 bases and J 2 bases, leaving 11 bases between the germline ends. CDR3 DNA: TGTGCCAGCAGTTTAGACCCTCAGGCCACAGATACGCAGTATTTT. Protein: CASSLDPQATDTQYF.

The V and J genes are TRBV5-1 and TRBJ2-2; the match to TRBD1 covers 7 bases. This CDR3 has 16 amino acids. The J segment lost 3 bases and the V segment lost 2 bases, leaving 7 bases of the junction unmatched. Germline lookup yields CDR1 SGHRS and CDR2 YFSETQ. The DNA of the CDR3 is TGCGCCAGCAGCTTTACCGGACAGGCGGACACCGGGGAGCTGTTTTTT. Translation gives CASSFTGQADTGELFF.

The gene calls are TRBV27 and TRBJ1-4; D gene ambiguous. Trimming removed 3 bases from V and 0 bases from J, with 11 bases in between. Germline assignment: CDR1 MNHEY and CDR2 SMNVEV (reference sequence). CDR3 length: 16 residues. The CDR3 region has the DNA TGTGCCAGCAGTTTGCTGGGCACGGCAACTAATGAAAAACTGTTTTTT. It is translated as CASSLLGTATNEKLFF.

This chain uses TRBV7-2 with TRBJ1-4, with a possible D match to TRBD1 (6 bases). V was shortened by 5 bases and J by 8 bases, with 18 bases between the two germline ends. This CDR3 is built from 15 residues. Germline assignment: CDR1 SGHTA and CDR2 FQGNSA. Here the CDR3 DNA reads TGTGCCAGCAGCAGACCGGGGGCGACGGGAGAAAAACTGTTTTTT. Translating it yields CASSRPGATGEKLFF.

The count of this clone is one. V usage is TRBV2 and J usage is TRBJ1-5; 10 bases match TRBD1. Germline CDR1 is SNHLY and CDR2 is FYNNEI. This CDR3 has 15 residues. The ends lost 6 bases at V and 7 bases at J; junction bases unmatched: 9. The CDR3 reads CASSLYDRGQQPQHF. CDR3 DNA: TGTGCCAGCAGCCTTTATGACAGGGGGCAACAGCCCCAGCATTTT.

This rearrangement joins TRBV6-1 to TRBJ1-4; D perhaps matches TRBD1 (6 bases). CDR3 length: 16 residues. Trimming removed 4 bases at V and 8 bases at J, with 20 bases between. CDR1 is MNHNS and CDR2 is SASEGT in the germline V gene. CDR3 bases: TGTGCCAGCAGTGCCGCCCACAGGGAAGCAGTAGAAAAACTGTTTTTT. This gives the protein CASSAAHREAVEKLFF.